This paragraph reports one T cell receptor beta chain. This sample was taken from a study of blood T cells in healthy people across ages. The CDR3 covers 16 residues. The germline V gene encodes CDR1 MNHEY and CDR2 SMNVEV (reference sequence). V lost 6 bases, J lost 6 bases, and 20 bases lay in between. Sample-barcoded 5' priming and a J-beta primer mix drove a second PCR of 7 to 11 cycles. TCRdb analysed the 5' RACE reads with MiXCR anew, one entry per CDR3 protein. Among 500,000 to 650,000 distinct CDR3 sequences listed, approximately 26% were seen once. The same data also went into a second study, on T cells of mothers and their children.

This chain joins TRBV27 and TRBJ1-4; D is uncertain. Input material: blood. The origin of this receptor is a boy aged 2 to 9 in good health. The CDR3, as DNA: TGTGCCAGCAGCCTTTATTATCGCCTCCGGGATGAAAAACTGTTTTTT. Translated, it gives CASSLYYRLRDEKLFF. Full variable domain (remainder filled in from reference TRBV27 and TRBJ1-4): EAQVTQNPRYLITVTGKKLTVTCSQNMNHEYMSWYRQDPGLGLRQIYYSMNVEVTDKGDVPEGYKVSRKEKRNFPLILESPSPNQTSLYFCASSLYYRLRDEKLFFGSGTQLSVL.